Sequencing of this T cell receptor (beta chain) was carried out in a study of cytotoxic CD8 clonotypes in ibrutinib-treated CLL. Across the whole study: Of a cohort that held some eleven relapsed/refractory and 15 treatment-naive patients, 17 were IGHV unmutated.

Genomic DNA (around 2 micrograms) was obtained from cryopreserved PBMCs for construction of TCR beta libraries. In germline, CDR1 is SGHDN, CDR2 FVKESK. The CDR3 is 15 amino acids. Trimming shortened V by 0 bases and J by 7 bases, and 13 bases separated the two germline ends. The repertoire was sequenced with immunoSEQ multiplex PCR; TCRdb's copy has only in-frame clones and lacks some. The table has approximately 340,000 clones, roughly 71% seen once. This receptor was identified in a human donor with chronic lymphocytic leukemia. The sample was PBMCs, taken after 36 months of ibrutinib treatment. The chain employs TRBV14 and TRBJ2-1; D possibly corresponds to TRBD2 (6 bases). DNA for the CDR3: TGTGCCAGCAGCCAAGAGGAGGGAAAAATGAATGAGCAGTTCTTC. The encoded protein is CASSQEEGKMNEQFF.